This T cell receptor (beta chain) was captured in a study of blood T cell repertoires in COVID-19. Study-wide background: Some COVID-19 samples were acute and others convalescent; all came from the United States, Italy and Spain. PBMCs, B-cell-depleted T cells, or T cells were the source of the cDNA or gDNA that made up the material.

In the original processing: Amplification from reference gene primers served as the basis for estimated nucleated cell counts. Sequencing was performed with immunoSEQ multiplex PCR; in TCRdb, only in-frame clones are kept and a portion is missing. V and J calls and clone size are copied from that table; D and trimming were computed from the DNA. This table holds more than 150,000 clones, around 87% found once. Trimming cost V 2 bases and J 0 bases, with 10 bases left between them. Looked up from germline, CDR1 is MNHNS and CDR2 is SASEGT. There are 16 residues in the CDR3. This sequence originates from a man aged 35 to 55 with active or convalescent COVID-19. The specimen sequenced was peripheral blood. This chain links TRBV6-1 with TRBJ2-2; D not certain. The CDR3 spells CASSEFRTSNTGELFF. Here the CDR3 DNA reads TGTGCCAGCAGTGAATTCAGAACCTCGAACACCGGGGAGCTGTTTTTT.